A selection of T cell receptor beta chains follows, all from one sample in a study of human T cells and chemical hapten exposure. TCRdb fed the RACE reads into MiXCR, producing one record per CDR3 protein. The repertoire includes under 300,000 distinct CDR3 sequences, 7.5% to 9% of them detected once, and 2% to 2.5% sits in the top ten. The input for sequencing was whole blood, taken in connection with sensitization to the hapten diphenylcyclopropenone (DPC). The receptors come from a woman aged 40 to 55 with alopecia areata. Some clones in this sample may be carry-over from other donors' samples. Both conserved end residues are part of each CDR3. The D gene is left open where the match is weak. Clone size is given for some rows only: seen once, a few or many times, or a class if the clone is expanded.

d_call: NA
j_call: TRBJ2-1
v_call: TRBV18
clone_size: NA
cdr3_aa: CASSPSTARNEQFF
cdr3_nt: TGTGCCAGCTCACCTTCAACCGCCCGCAATGAGCAGTTCTTC

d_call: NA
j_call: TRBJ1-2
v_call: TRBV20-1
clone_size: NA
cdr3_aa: CSARELGSAYGYTF
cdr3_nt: TGCAGTGCTAGAGAGTTGGGTTCGGCCTATGGCTACACCTTC

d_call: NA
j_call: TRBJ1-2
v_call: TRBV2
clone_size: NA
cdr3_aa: CASSDGHLNYGYTF
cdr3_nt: TGTGCCAGCAGTGATGGGCATTTGAACTATGGCTACACCTTC

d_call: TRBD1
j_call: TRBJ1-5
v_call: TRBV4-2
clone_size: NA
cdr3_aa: CASSQAGTGDQPQHF
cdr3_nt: TGTGCCAGCAGCCAAGCCGGGACAGGGGATCAGCCCCAGCATTTT

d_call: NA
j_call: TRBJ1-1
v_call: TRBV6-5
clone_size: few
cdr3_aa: CASSSGGATRNTEAFF
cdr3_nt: TGTGCCAGCAGTTCCGGGGGGGCTACAAGGAACACTGAAGCTTTCTTT

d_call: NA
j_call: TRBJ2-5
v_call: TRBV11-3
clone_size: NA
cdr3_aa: CASSLYSGEETQYF
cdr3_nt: TGTGCCAGCAGTCTCTATTCAGGGGAAGAGACCCAGTACTTC

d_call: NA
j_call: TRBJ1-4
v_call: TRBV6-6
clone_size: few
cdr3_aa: CASSYGGADKEKLFF
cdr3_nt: TGTGCCAGCAGTTACGGAGGGGCAGATAAGGAAAAACTGTTTTTT

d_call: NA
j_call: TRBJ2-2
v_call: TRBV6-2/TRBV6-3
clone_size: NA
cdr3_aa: CASSHDRPNTGELFF
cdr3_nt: TGTGCCAGCAGCCACGACAGGCCTAACACCGGGGAGCTGTTTTTT

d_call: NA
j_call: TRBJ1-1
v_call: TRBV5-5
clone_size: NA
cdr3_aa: CASSLQGGRVNTEAFF
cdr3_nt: TGTGCCAGCAGCTTGCAGGGAGGGAGAGTAAACACTGAAGCTTTCTTT

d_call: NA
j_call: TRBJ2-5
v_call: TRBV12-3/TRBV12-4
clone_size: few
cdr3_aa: CASRPGPQYQETQYF
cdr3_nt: TGTGCCAGCAGACCGGGGCCACAGTACCAAGAGACCCAGTACTTC

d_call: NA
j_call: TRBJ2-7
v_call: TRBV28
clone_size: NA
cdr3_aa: CASSPLTANLEQYF
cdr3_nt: TGTGCCAGCAGCCCCTTGACAGCCAATCTAGAGCAGTACTTC

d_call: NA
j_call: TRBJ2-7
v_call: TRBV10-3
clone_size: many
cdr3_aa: CAISGDREGEQYF
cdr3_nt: TGTGCCATCAGTGGTGACAGGGAGGGCGAGCAGTACTTC

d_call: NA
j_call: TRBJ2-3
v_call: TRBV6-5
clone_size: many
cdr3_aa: CASSYSYSTDTQYF
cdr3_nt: TGTGCCAGCAGTTATTCCTACTCCACAGATACGCAGTATTTT

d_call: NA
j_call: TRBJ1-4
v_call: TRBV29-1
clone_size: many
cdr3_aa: CSALPGGAREKLFF
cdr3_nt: TGCAGCGCTTTGCCGGGGGGGGCGCGCGAAAAACTGTTTTTT

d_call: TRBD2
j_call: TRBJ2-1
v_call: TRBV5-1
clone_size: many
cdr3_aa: CASSYLAGAVYNEQFF
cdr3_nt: TGCGCCAGCAGCTACCTAGCGGGAGCCGTCTACAATGAGCAGTTCTTC

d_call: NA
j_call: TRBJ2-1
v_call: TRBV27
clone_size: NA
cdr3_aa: CASRPTVLPVSLQFF
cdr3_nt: TGTGCCAGCCGGCCGACAGTTCTCCCCGTCTCCCTGCAGTTCTTC

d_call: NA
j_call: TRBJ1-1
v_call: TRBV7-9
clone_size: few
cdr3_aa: CASSLAEPNTEAFF
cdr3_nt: TGTGCCAGCAGCTTGGCAGAACCGAACACTGAAGCTTTCTTT

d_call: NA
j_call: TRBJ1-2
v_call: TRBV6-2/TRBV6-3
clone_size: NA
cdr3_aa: CASSYRGGDNYGYTF
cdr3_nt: TGTGCCAGCAGTTACAGAGGGGGAGACAACTATGGCTACACCTTC

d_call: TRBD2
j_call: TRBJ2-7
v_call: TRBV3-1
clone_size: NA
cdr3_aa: CASSQMASGAYEQYF
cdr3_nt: TGTGCCAGCAGCCAAATGGCTAGCGGGGCCTACGAGCAGTACTTC

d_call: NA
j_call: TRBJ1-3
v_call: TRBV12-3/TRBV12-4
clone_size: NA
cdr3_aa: CAFAPGVSGNTIYF
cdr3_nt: TGTGCCTTCGCCCCAGGGGTATCTGGAAACACCATATATTTT

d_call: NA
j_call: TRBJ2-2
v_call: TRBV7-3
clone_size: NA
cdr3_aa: CASSLNTAGTGELFF
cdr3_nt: TGTGCCAGCAGCTTAAACACCGCGGGTACCGGGGAGCTGTTTTTT

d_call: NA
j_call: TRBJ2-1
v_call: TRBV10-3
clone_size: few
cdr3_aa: CAIIRTSGPAGNEQFF
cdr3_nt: TGTGCCATCATCCGAACCAGCGGGCCCGCCGGGAATGAGCAGTTCTTC

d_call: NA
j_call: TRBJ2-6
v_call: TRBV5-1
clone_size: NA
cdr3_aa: CASSFGPTSVLTF
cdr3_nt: TGCGCCAGCAGCTTCGGGCCAACTAGCGTCCTGACTTTC

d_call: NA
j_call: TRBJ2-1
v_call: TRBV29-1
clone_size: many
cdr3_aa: CSVEIYVNEQFF
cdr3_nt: TGCAGCGTTGAAATTTACGTGAATGAGCAGTTCTTC

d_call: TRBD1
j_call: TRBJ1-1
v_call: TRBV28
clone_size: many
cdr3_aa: CASIKQGWTEAFF
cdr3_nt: TGTGCCAGCATAAAACAGGGGTGGACTGAAGCTTTCTTT

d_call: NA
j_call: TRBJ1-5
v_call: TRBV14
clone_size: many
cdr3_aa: CASSQQPQHF
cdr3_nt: TGTGCCAGCAGTCAACAGCCCCAGCATTTT